The sequence of this TCR beta chain was determined in a study of regulatory T cells in long-lasting Graves disease. About the research overall: For a period under 3 months, newly diagnosed Graves' patients had taken antithyroid drugs.

The time point: newly diagnosed GD, antithyroid drugs for less than 3 months. From RNA extracted from PBMCs, the TCR library was made. The CDR3 consists of 17 residues. Between the trimmed V and J ends, which lost 3 bases and 4 bases, there was a span of 23 bases. CDR1 DFQATT and CDR2 SNEGSKA come from the germline V gene (reference sequence). To make TCR beta libraries, researchers used iRepertoire HTBI primers and Arm-PCR of CDR3 regions. TCRdb reprocessed the multiplex PCR reads with MiXCR, giving one entry per CDR3 protein. The sample shows about 540,000 distinct CDR3 sequences, 13% of them seen only once. This clonotype was observed at least ten times. These data were also reused for a study on T cells in Graves' hyperthyroidism and ophthalmopathy. That study adds: Patients aged 18 to 65 with hyperthyroidism were newly diagnosed, with duration under 2 months.

This receptor was taken from a man aged 30-40 years with Graves disease. This specimen was peripheral blood mononuclear cells (PBMCs), taken at new diagnosis, from a patient treated with antithyroid drugs. The chain has TRBV20-1 and TRBJ2-3, with D perhaps matching TRBD2 (5 bases). CDR3 in amino acids: CSASLLITRAKADTQYF. In DNA form, the CDR3 reads TGCAGTGCTAGCCTCTTAATCACTAGGGCGAAGGCAGATACGCAGTATTTT.